Listed below are T cell receptor beta chains from one sample, sequenced in a study of blood T cell repertoires in COVID-19. Assay used: immunoSEQ multiplex PCR; TCRdb lists only in-frame clones, some missing. Of 200,000 to 250,000 clones in the sample, about 84% were seen once. The specimen was peripheral blood. These receptors were obtained from a woman older than 75 with COVID-19, enrolled during active disease. Both conserved end residues are part of each CDR3. The D gene is left open where the match is weak. Clone size is shown for a subset of rows, as once, few, many or a class of expanded clone.

V,size,D,J,CDR3,DNA
TRBV3-1/TRBV3-2,.,TRBD1,TRBJ1-3,CASSQVGTGASSGNTIYF,TGTGCCAGCAGCCAAGTCGGGACAGGGGCCAGCTCTGGAAACACCATATATTTT
TRBV9,.,TRBD1,TRBJ1-2,CASSSVGQGFPYGYTF,TGTGCCAGCAGTTCAGTGGGACAGGGTTTTCCTTATGGCTACACCTTC
TRBV3-1/TRBV3-2,.,TRBD2,TRBJ2-1,CASSPREVLGNEQFF,TGTGCCAGCAGCCCGCGGGAGGTCCTGGGGAATGAGCAGTTCTTC
TRBV2,.,TRBD1,TRBJ1-1,CASSGDRGVEAFF,TGTGCCAGCAGCGGGGACAGGGGGGTTGAAGCTTTCTTT
TRBV4-1,.,TRBD1,TRBJ1-2,CASSPGDRGRYGYTF,TGCGCCAGCAGCCCGGGGGACAGGGGGCGATATGGCTACACCTTC
TRBV4-2,.,TRBD1,TRBJ2-7,CASSQQDRGQESYEQYF,TGTGCCAGCAGCCAACAGGACAGGGGGCAGGAATCCTACGAGCAGTACTTC
TRBV28,.,.,TRBJ1-2,CASSQVLSNYGYTF,TGTGCCAGCAGTCAGGTCCTATCTAACTATGGCTACACCTTC
TRBV6-1,once,.,TRBJ2-7,CASSERPSTDEQYF,TGTGCCAGCAGTGAGCGGCCTAGCACGGACGAGCAGTACTTC
TRBV24-1,once,.,TRBJ2-1,CATSDSDDIGNEQFF,TGTGCCACCAGTGACAGCGACGATATTGGGAATGAGCAGTTCTTC
TRBV5-1,.,.,TRBJ1-2,CASSLVGTAYGYTF,TGCGCCAGCAGCTTGGTTGGCACCGCCTATGGCTACACCTTC
TRBV6-7,.,.,TRBJ2-3,CASSRPGQRSRDTQYF,TGTGCCAGCAGCCGCCCGGGACAACGCTCCCGGGATACGCAGTATTTT
TRBV28,.,.,TRBJ1-5,CASSLGQEQPQHF,TGTGCCAGCAGTTTGGGGCAGGAGCAGCCCCAGCATTTT
TRBV11-3,.,.,TRBJ1-1,CASSPRGRNTEAFF,TGTGCCAGCAGCCCCAGGGGTAGGAACACTGAAGCTTTCTTT
TRBV24-1,.,TRBD2,TRBJ2-5,CATSDSRGGTETQYF,TGTGCCACCAGTGATTCTCGGGGGGGGACGGAGACCCAGTACTTC
TRBV2,.,TRBD1,TRBJ1-5,CASSPGQGNQPQHF,TGTGCCAGCAGTCCCGGACAGGGAAATCAGCCCCAGCATTTT
TRBV15,once,.,TRBJ2-7,CATSRQGSSYEQYF,TGTGCCACCAGCAGACAGGGGAGCTCCTACGAGCAGTACTTC
TRBV7-9,.,.,TRBJ1-6,CASSLEVGQGPLHF,TGTGCCAGCAGCTTAGAGGTGGGGCAAGGACCCCTCCACTTT
TRBV7-8,.,.,TRBJ1-4,CASSHGGTEKLFF,TGTGCCAGCAGCCATGGGGGGACTGAAAAACTGTTTTTT
TRBV27,.,TRBD1,TRBJ1-4,CASSSGQNNEKLFF,TGTGCCAGCAGTTCGGGACAGAATAATGAAAAACTGTTTTTT
TRBV28,.,.,TRBJ1-1,CASSSGSLDTEAFF,TGTGCCAGCAGTTCCGGGTCCTTGGACACTGAAGCTTTCTTT
TRBV19,.,TRBD2,TRBJ2-5,CASRKGSGLAEETQYF,TGTGCCAGTAGAAAAGGGTCCGGACTAGCGGAAGAGACCCAGTACTTC
TRBV6-6,.,.,TRBJ1-3,CGVAPDSGNTIYF,TGTGGAGTAGCCCCGGATTCTGGAAACACCATATATTTT
TRBV4-1,.,.,TRBJ1-6,CASSQQYSPLHF,TGCGCCAGCAGCCAACAATATTCACCCCTCCACTTT
TRBV10-3,.,.,TRBJ2-7,CAISEQRGQGLGYEQYF,TGTGCCATCAGTGAGCAGCGTGGGCAGGGTTTAGGTTACGAGCAGTACTTC
TRBV13,.,.,TRBJ2-2,CASSIYTGELFF,TGTGCCAGCAGCATCTACACCGGGGAGCTGTTTTTT
TRBV5-1,.,.,TRBJ2-1,CASSLRRDPRYEQFF,TGCGCCAGCAGCTTGAGGCGGGACCCACGCTATGAGCAGTTCTTC
TRBV5-1,.,TRBD1,TRBJ1-4,CASSFRGQGLDEKLFF,TGCGCCAGCAGCTTCCGGGGACAGGGACTTGATGAAAAACTGTTTTTT
TRBV7-9,.,TRBD2,TRBJ2-7,CASSPVGSGRFESYEQYF,TGTGCCAGCAGCCCCGTGGGTAGCGGGAGGTTTGAGTCCTACGAGCAGTACTTC
TRBV5-6,.,TRBD2,TRBJ2-1,CASSLVASGGYEQFF,TGTGCCAGCAGCTTGGTAGCTAGCGGGGGTTATGAGCAGTTCTTC
TRBV9,once,TRBD2,TRBJ2-5,CASSAAPGGSGETQYF,TGTGCCAGCAGCGCGGCCCCGGGAGGGTCGGGGGAGACCCAGTACTTC
TRBV2,few,TRBD2,TRBJ2-1,CASSEFGRASGNEQFF,TGTGCCAGCAGTGAGTTTGGGAGGGCTAGCGGTAATGAGCAGTTCTTC
TRBV4-1,.,TRBD2,TRBJ2-3,CASSQGAGVAGDTQYF,TGCGCCAGCAGCCAAGGTGCCGGGGTAGCGGGAGACACGCAGTATTTT
TRBV5-1,.,.,TRBJ2-5,CASSIIDSQETQYF,TGCGCCAGCAGCATAATCGACAGTCAAGAGACCCAGTACTTC
TRBV7-3,.,.,TRBJ1-5,CASSLSRDSNQPQHF,TGTGCCAGCAGCTTATCGAGGGATAGCAATCAGCCCCAGCATTTT
TRBV5-1,.,.,TRBJ1-5,CASAAGGGDQPQHF,TGCGCCAGCGCCGCTGGGGGGGGCGATCAGCCCCAGCATTTT
TRBV6-1,.,.,TRBJ1-3,CASSEDRFHSGNTIYF,TGTGCCAGCAGTGAAGACAGGTTCCACTCTGGAAACACCATATATTTT
TRBV7-8,.,.,TRBJ2-1,CASSRTVNNEQFF,TGTGCCAGCAGCCGGACAGTAAACAATGAGCAGTTCTTC
TRBV6-5,.,TRBD1,TRBJ2-1,CASEHRDRGSNEQFF,TGTGCCAGCGAGCACCGGGACAGGGGTTCCAATGAGCAGTTCTTC
TRBV12-3/TRBV12-4,.,.,TRBJ1-3,CASLALGDTIYF,TGTGCCAGCTTGGCCCTCGGGGACACCATATATTTT
TRBV5-6,.,TRBD2,TRBJ2-4,CASKTGELAGGSNIQYF,TGTGCCAGCAAAACAGGAGAACTAGCGGGAGGGAGTAACATTCAGTACTTC
TRBV19,.,.,TRBJ1-1,CASSIQGNTEAFF,TGTGCCAGTAGTATCCAGGGAAACACTGAAGCTTTCTTT
TRBV9,.,.,TRBJ1-6,CASSAGTSYNSPLHF,TGTGCCAGCAGCGCCGGGACATCCTATAATTCACCCCTCCACTTT
TRBV12-3/TRBV12-4,.,TRBD1,TRBJ1-2,CASSSGQLYGYTF,TGTGCCAGCAGTTCGGGACAGCTCTATGGCTACACCTTC
TRBV9,.,TRBD2,TRBJ2-3,CASSVTYSGGLTDTQYF,TGTGCCAGCAGCGTAACTTATAGCGGGGGACTCACAGATACGCAGTATTTT